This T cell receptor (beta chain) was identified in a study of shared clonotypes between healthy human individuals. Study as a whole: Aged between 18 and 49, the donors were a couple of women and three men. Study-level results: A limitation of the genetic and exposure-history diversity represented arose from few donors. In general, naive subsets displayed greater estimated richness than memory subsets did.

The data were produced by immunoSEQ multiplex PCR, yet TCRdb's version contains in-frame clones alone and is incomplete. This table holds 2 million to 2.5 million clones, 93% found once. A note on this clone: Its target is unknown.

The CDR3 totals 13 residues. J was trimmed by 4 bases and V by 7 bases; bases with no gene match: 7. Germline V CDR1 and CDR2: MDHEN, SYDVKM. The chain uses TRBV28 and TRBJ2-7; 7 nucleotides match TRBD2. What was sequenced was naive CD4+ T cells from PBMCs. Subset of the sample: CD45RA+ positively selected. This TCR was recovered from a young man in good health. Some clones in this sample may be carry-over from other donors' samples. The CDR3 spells CASTPGGKYEQYF. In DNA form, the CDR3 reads TGTGCCAGCACCCCGGGGGGTAAATACGAGCAGTACTTC.